The clone carrying this T cell receptor (beta chain) appeared a few times. Its cognate antigen is unknown. V was trimmed by 5 bases and J by 7 bases, leaving 21 bases between them. The germline V gene has CDR1 SNHLY and CDR2 FYNNEI. CDR3 size: 16 residues. The source of the sample is a study of identical twins. Study outcomes and limitations: Beta clonotypes that were abundant in cord blood contained fewer insertions, a pattern absent from memory repertoires. There was an excess of low generation probability in the out-of-frame alpha sequences that twins shared.

It was template switching that added a universal primer site, and there were unique molecular identifiers on the cDNA. TCRdb itself ran the 5' RACE reads through MiXCR, one entry per CDR3 protein. The sample shows around 960,000 distinct CDR3 sequences, roughly an eighth of them seen only once. These data were also filed under a second study, of yellow fever vaccine responses in identical twins. That work contributes: Reported findings indicate that twins' vaccine T cell responses seemed partially convergent, partially personalized.

The clonotype was recovered from a woman under 30 in good health. Sequencing input: PBMCs. The chain carries TRBV2 and TRBJ2-1; TRBD1 is a possible D gene (6 bases). CDR3 sequence reads: CASSSSPGTTGNEQFF. The CDR3 region has the DNA TGTGCCAGCAGTTCATCGCCCGGGACAACTGGAAATGAGCAGTTCTTC.